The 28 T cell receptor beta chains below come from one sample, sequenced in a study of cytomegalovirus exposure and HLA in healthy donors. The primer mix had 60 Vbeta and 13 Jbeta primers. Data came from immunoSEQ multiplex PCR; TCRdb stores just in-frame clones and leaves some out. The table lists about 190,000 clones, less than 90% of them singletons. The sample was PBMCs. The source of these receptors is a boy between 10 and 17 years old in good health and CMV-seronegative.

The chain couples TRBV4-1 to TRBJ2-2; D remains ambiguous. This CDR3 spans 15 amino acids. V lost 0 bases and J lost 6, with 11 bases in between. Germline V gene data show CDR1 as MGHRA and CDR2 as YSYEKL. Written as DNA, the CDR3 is TGCGCCAGCAGCCAAGATCCTCCCGTCCCCGGGGAGCTGTTTTTT. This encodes CASSQDPPVPGELFF.

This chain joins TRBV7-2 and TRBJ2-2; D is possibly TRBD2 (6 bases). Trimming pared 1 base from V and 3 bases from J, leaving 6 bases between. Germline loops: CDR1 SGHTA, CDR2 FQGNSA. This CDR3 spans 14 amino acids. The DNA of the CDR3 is TGTGCCAGCAGCTTAGGGGACTACACCGGGGAGCTGTTTTTT. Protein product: CASSLGDYTGELFF. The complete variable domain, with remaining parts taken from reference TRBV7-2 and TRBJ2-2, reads GAGVSQSPSNKVTEKGKDVELRCDPISGHTALYWYRQSLGQGLEFLIYFQGNSAPDKSGLPSDRFSAERTGGSVSTLTIQRTQQEDSAVYLCASSLGDYTGELFFGEGSRLTVL.

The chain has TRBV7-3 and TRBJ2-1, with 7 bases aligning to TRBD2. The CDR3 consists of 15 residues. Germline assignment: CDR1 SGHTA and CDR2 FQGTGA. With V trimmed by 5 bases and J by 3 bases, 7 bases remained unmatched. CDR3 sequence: CASSKGAGSYNEQFF. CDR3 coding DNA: TGTGCCAGCAGCAAAGGAGCGGGAAGCTACAATGAGCAGTTCTTC.

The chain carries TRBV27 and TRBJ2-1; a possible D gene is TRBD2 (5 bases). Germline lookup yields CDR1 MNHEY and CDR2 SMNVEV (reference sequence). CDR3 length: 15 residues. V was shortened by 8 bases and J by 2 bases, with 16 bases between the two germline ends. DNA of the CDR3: TGTGCCAGCCGGACTGGTGGAGCAACCTACAATGAGCAGTTCTTC. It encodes CASRTGGATYNEQFF.

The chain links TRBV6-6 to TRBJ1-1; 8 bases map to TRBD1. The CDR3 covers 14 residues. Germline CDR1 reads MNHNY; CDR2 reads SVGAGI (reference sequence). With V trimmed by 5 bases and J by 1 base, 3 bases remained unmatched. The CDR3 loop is CASSPGTGNTEAFF. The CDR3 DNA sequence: TGTGCCAGCAGTCCCGGGACAGGGAACACTGAAGCTTTCTTT.

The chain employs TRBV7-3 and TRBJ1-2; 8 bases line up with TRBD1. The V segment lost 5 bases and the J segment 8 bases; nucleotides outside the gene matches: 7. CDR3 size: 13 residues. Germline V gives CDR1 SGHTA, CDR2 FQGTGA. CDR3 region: CASSHSGQAGYTF. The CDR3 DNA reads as TGTGCCAGCAGCCACTCGGGACAGGCGGGCTACACCTTC.

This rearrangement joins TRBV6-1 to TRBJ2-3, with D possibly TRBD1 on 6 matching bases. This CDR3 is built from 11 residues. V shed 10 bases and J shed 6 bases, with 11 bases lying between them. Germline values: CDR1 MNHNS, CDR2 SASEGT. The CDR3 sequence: CATHRADTQYF. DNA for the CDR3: TGTGCCACCCACAGGGCTGATACGCAGTATTTT.

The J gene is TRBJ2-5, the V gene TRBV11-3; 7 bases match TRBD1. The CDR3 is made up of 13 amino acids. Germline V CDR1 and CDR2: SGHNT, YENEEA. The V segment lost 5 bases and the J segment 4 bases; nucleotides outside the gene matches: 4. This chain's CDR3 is CASSRTGGETQYF. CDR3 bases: TGTGCCAGCAGCAGGACAGGCGGAGAGACCCAGTACTTC. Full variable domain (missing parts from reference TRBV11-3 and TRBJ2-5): EAGVVQSPRYKIIEKKQPVAFWCNPISGHNTLYWYLQNLGQGPELLIRYENEEAVDDSQLPKDRFSAERLKGVDSTLKIQPAELGDSAVYLCASSRTGGETQYFGPGTRLLVL.

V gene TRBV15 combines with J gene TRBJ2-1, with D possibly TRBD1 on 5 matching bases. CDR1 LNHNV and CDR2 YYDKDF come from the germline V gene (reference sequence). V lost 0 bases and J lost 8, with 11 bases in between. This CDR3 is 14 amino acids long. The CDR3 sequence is CATSRDNLGDEQFF. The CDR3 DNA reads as TGTGCCACCAGCAGAGACAACTTAGGGGATGAGCAGTTCTTC.

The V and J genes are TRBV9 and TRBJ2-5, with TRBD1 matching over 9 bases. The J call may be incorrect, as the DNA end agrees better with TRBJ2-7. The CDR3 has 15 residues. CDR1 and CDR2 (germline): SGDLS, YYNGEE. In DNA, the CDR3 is TGTGCCAGCAGCCGGGTAGGGACAGGGACCTACGAGCAGTACTTC. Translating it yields CASSRVGTGTYEQYF.

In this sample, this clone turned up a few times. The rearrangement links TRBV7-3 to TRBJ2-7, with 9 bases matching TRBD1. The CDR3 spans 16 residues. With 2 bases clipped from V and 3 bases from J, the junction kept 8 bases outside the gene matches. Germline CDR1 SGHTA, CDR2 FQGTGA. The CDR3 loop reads CASSLGPWTGDYEQYF. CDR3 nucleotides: TGTGCCAGCAGCTTAGGGCCTTGGACAGGGGACTACGAGCAGTACTTC.

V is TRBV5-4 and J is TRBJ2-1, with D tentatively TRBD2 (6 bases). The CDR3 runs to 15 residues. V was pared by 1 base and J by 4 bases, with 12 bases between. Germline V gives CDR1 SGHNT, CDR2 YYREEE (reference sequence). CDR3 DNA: TGTGCCAGCAGCTTGTTCGGGGGTCGATACAATGAGCAGTTCTTC. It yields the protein CASSLFGGRYNEQFF.

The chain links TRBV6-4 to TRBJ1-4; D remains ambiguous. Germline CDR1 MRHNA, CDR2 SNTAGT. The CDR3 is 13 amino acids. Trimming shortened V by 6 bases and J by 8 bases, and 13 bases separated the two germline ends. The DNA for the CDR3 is TGTGCCAGCAGAGATGGACCGGGGGAAAAACTGTTTTTT. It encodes CASRDGPGEKLFF.

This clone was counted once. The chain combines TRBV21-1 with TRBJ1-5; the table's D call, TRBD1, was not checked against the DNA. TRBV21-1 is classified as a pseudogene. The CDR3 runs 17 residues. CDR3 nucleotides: TGTGCCAGCACACTCCCTCGAAAACAGGTTTTCAATCAGCCCCAGCATTTT. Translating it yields CASTLPRKQVFNQPQHF.

CDR3 sequence reads: CASSESRLGGTGELFF. CDR3 DNA: TGTGCCAGCAGCGAATCTCGACTGGGGGGGACCGGGGAGCTGTTTTTT. The V call is TRBV28, the J call TRBJ2-2; 7 nucleotides align to TRBD2. From germline, CDR1 is MDHEN and CDR2 SYDVKM. The CDR3 runs 16 residues. The V gene end was trimmed by 6 bases and the J gene end by 5 bases; junction bases not matched to a gene: 12.

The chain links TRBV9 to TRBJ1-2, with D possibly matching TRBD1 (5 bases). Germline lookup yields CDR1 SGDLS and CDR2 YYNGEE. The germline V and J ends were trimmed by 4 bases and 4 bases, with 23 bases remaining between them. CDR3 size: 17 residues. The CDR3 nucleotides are TGTGCCAGCAGCATAGGCCCTGACAGATACAATCTCTATGGCTACACCTTC. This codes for CASSIGPDRYNLYGYTF.

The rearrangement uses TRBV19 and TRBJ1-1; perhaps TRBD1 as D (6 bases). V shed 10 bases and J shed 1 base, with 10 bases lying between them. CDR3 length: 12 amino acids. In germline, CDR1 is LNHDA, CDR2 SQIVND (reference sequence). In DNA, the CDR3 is TGTGCCACCTCCAGGGGGAACACTGAAGCTTTCTTT. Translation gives CATSRGNTEAFF.

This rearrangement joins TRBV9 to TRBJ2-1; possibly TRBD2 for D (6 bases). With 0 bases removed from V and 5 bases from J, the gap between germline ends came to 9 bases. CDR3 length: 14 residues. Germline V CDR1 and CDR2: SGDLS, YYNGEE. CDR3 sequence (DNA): TGTGCCAGCAGCGTAGGCGGGAATAACAATGAGCAGTTCTTC. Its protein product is CASSVGGNNNEQFF.

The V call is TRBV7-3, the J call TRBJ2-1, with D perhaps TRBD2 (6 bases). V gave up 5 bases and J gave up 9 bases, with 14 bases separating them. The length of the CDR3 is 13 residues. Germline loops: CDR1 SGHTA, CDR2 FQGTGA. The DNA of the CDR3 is TGTGCCAGCAGCCCCTCCGGGAGTACTGAGCAGTTCTTC. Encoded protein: CASSPSGSTEQFF.

The CDR3, as DNA: TGTGCCACCGGGGGCTCACCCCTCCACTTT. Translation gives CATGGSPLHF. The rearrangement joins TRBV15 to TRBJ1-6, with a possible D match to TRBD1 (6 bases). Germline V CDR1 and CDR2: LNHNV, YYDKDF (reference sequence). There are 10 residues in the CDR3. Trimming removed 8 bases from V and 10 bases from J, with 6 bases in between.

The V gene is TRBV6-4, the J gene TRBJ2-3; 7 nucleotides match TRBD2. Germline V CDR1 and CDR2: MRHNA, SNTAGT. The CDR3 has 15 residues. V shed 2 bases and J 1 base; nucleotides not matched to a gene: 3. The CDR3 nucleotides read TGTGCCAGCAGTGACGGCGGGGGAGGCACAGATACGCAGTATTTT. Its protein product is CASSDGGGGTDTQYF.

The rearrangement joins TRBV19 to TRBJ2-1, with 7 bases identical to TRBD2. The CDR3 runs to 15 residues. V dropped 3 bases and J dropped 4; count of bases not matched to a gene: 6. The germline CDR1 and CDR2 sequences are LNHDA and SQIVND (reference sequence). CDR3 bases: TGTGCCAGTAGTATTCTGCGGGGGAGTTACAATGAGCAGTTCTTC. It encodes CASSILRGSYNEQFF. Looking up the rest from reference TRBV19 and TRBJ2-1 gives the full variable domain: DGGITQSPKYLFRKEGQNVTLSCEQNLNHDAMYWYRQDPGQGLRLIYYSQIVNDFQKGDIAEGYSVSREKKESFPLTVTSAQKNPTAFYLCASSILRGSYNEQFFGPGTRLTVL.

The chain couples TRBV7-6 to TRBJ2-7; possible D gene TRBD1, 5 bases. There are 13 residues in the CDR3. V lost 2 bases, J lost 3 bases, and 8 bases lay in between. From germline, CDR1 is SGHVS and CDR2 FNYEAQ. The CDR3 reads CASSLRGGYEQYF. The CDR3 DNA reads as TGTGCCAGCAGCTTAAGGGGCGGCTACGAGCAGTACTTC.

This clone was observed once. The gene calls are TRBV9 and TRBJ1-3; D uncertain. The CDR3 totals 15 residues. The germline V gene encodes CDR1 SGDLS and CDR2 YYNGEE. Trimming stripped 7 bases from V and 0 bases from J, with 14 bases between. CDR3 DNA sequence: TGTGCCAGCTCTAACGGGTCCGTCTCTGGAAACACCATATATTTT. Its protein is CASSNGSVSGNTIYF. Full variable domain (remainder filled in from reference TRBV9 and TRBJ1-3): DSGVTQTPKHLITATGQRVTLRCSPRSGDLSVYWYQQSLDQGLQFLIQYYNGEERAKGNILERFSAQQFPDLHSELNLSSLELGDSALYFCASSNGSVSGNTIYFGEGSWLTVV.

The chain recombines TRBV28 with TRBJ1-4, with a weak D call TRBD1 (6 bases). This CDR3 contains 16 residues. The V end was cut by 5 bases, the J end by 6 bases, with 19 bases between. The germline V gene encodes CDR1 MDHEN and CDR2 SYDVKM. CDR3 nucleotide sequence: TGTGCCAGCAGTCCTCTAACCAGACAGGAAGATGAAAAACTGTTTTTT. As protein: CASSPLTRQEDEKLFF. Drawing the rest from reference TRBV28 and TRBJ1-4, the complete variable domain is DVKVTQSSRYLVKRTGEKVFLECVQDMDHENMFWYRQDPGLGLRLIYFSYDVKMKEKGDIPEGYSVSREKKERFSLILESASTNQTSMYLCASSPLTRQEDEKLFFGSGTQLSVL.

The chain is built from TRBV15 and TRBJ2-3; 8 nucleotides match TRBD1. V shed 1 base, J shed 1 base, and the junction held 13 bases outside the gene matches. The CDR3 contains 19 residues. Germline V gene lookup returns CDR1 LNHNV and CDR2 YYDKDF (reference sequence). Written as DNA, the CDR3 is TGTGCCACCAGCAGAGGAGACAGGGGCCCTGGTTCCGGCACAGATACGCAGTATTTT. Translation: CATSRGDRGPGSGTDTQYF. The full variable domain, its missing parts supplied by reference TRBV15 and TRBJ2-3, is DAMVIQNPRYQVTQFGKPVTLSCSQTLNHNVMYWYQQKSSQAPKLLFHYYDKDFNNEADTPDNFQSRRPNTSFCFLDIRSPGLGDTAMYLCATSRGDRGPGSGTDTQYFGPGTRLTVL.

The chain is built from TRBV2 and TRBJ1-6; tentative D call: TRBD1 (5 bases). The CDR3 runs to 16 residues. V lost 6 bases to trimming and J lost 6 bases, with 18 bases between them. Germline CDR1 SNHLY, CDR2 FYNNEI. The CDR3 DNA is TGTGCCAGCAGGGGTTGGGGGGACGGCACTAATTCACCCCTCCACTTT. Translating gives CASRGWGDGTNSPLHF.

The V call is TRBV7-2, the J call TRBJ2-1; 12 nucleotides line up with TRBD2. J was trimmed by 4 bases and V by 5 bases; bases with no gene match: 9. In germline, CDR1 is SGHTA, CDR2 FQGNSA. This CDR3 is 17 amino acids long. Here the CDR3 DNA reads TGTGCCAGCAGCATTGGACTAGCGGGGATTGTTTACAATGAGCAGTTCTTC. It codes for CASSIGLAGIVYNEQFF. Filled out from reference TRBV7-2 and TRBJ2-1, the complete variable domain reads GAGVSQSPSNKVTEKGKDVELRCDPISGHTALYWYRQSLGQGLEFLIYFQGNSAPDKSGLPSDRFSAERTGGSVSTLTIQRTQQEDSAVYLCASSIGLAGIVYNEQFFGPGTRLTVL.